The clone carrying this T cell receptor (beta chain) came up many times. Its antigen is unidentified. Each CDR3 protein is one row after TCRdb ran MiXCR on the RACE reads. The top ten hold about 4% of the sample, which has about 84,000 distinct CDR3 sequences, about 10% seen once. Trimming pared 4 bases from V and 3 bases from J, leaving 7 bases between. CDR3 length: 12 amino acids. Germline lookup yields CDR1 MDHEN and CDR2 SYDVKM. These data belong to a study of human T cells and chemical hapten exposure. On the study more broadly: Patients having alopecia areata, totalis or universalis were mostly female.

Study-level results: Compared with pre-sensitization or healthy control sets, expanded TCRs clustered more.

As to time point: patch test 3, about 24 weeks after DPC sensitization. Treatment described: therapeutic diphenylcyclopropenone sensitization with weekly scalp DPC. People who gave samples had alopecia, were 18 to 70 years old, and were suitable for DPC. The rearrangement links TRBV28 to TRBJ2-7; D is unclear. This TCR was recovered from a woman aged 45-65 years with alopecia areata. Some clones in this sample may be carry-over from other donors' samples. Sequencing was performed on whole blood, taken in connection with sensitization to the hapten diphenylcyclopropenone (DPC). CDR3 residues: CASSSNFYEQYF. CDR3 DNA sequence: TGTGCCAGCAGTTCTAACTTCTACGAGCAGTACTTC.